The 17 T cell receptor beta chains in this list originate from one sample, sequenced in a study of T cell responses to AZD1222 COVID-19 vaccine. Sequencing was performed with immunoSEQ multiplex PCR; in TCRdb, only in-frame clones are kept and a portion is missing. The table has roughly 120,000 clones, approximately 85% seen once. The sample in question was peripheral blood, obtained on day 0 of AZD1222 vaccination. The source is an adult in good health.

The chain has TRBV3-1 (or the pseudogene TRBV3-2) and TRBJ1-6, with 8 bases matching TRBD1. The CDR3 has 15 amino acids. CDR1 LGHDT and CDR2 YNNKEL come from the germline V gene (reference sequence). Trimming took 3 bases from V and 6 from J; bases not matched to a gene: 4. The CDR3 region is CASSQTGTGNSPLHF. The CDR3 region has the DNA TGTGCCAGCAGCCAGACCGGGACAGGTAATTCACCCCTCCACTTT.

This sequence joins TRBV7-9 and TRBJ1-3; the D is unclear. CDR3 length equals 13 residues. Germline V CDR1 and CDR2: SEHNR, FQNEAQ (reference sequence). Trimming stripped 1 base from V and 4 bases from J, with 5 bases between. The chain's CDR3 is CASSLGTGNTIYF. The CDR3 region has the DNA TGTGCCAGCAGCTTAGGCACAGGAAACACCATATATTTT.

This clone was observed a handful of times. The chain recombines TRBV18 with TRBJ1-1, with D unresolved. The CDR3 spans 16 residues. V was pared by 2 bases and J by 2 bases, with 15 bases between. Germline CDR1 reads KGHSH; CDR2 reads LQKENI. CDR3 nucleotides: TGTGCCAGCTCACCATTGGCCCAATTAGAAAACACTGAAGCTTTCTTT. It yields the protein CASSPLAQLENTEAFF.

This rearrangement joins TRBV18 to TRBJ2-7; TRBD1 is a possible D gene (6 bases). Trimming stripped 4 bases from V and 3 bases from J, with 13 bases between. From germline, CDR1 is KGHSH and CDR2 LQKENI. The CDR3 covers 14 residues. CDR3 sequence: CASSHDYRDYEQYF. Here the CDR3 DNA reads TGTGCCAGCTCACATGATTACAGGGACTACGAGCAGTACTTC.

This clone was picked up a small number of times. V usage is TRBV6-2 or TRBV6-3 and J usage is TRBJ1-6; D unclear. V lost 5 bases and J lost 7, with 9 bases in between. CDR1 is MNHEY and CDR2 is SVGEGT in the germline V gene. The CDR3 contains 13 residues. CDR3 amino acids: CASSPIGNSPLHF. In nucleotides, the CDR3 is TGTGCCAGCAGTCCAATTGGGAATTCACCCCTCCACTTT.

As regards this clone: A junction end diverges from the germline sequence, so it may reflect a read error. The rearrangement links TRBV7-7 to TRBJ2-7; 8 bases align to TRBD2. CDR3 length equals 16 residues. Germline V gene sequence: CDR1 SSHAT, CDR2 FNYEAQ (reference sequence). In DNA, the CDR3 is TGTGCTAGCAGCTTAGCGGGGAATCGACAGGCATTCGAGCAGTACTTC. Protein product: CASSLAGNRQAFEQYF. Full variable domain (missing parts from reference TRBV7-7 and TRBJ2-7): GAGVSQSPRYKVTKRGQDVTLRCDPISSHATLYWYQQALGQGPEFLTYFNYEAQPDKSGLPSDRFSAERPEGSISTLTIQRTEQRDSAMYRCASSLAGNRQAFEQYFGPGTRLTVT.

J is TRBJ2-5 and V is TRBV7-8; tentative D call: TRBD1 (5 bases). V was clipped by 0 bases and J by 4 bases, with 9 bases between them. Looked up from germline, CDR1 is SGHVS and CDR2 is FQNEAQ. This CDR3 region has 14 residues. Written as DNA, the CDR3 is TGTGCCAGCAGCTTAGCGCGGACATCAGAGACCCAGTACTTC. Translating gives CASSLARTSETQYF.

The chain employs TRBV30 and TRBJ2-3, with 13 nucleotides matching TRBD2. V lost 8 bases and J lost 4; bases outside the gene matches: 6. Germline CDR1 reads GTSNPN; CDR2 reads SVGIG (reference sequence). This CDR3 contains 14 residues. CDR3 bases: TGTGCCGGAGGACTAGCGGGGGCCGCAGATACGCAGTATTTT. Protein: CAGGLAGAADTQYF. Looking up the rest from reference TRBV30 and TRBJ2-3 gives the full variable domain: SQTIHQWPATLVQPVGSPLSLECTVEGTSNPNLYWYRQAAGRGLQLLFYSVGIGQISSEVPQNLSASRPQDRQFILSSKKLLLSDSGFYLCAGGLAGAADTQYFGPGTRLTVL.

The genes are TRBV7-6 and TRBJ1-6; D gene ambiguous. Germline CDR1 SGHVS, CDR2 FNYEAQ. This CDR3 spans 17 amino acids. Trimming took 5 bases from V and 2 from J, leaving 16 bases between them. Here the CDR3 reads CASSPDPIGTYNSPLHF. The CDR3 DNA is TGTGCCAGCAGCCCCGACCCCATCGGGACCTATAATTCACCCCTCCACTTT.

The CDR3 DNA sequence: TGTGCCAGCAGTCGTCTAGCGGGGGTCCAAGAGACCCAGTACTTC. Translating it yields CASSRLAGVQETQYF. V usage is TRBV6-2 or TRBV6-3 and J usage is TRBJ2-5; 10 bases are a match to TRBD2. The V and J ends lost 5 bases and 1 base, in that order; junction bases with no gene match: 4. The germline CDR1 and CDR2 sequences are MNHEY and SVGEGT. The CDR3 has 15 residues.

The J gene is TRBJ1-2, the V gene TRBV4-1, with a weak D call TRBD1 (5 bases). This CDR3 is built from 15 residues. Trimming stripped 3 bases from V and 3 bases from J, with 14 bases between. From germline, CDR1 is MGHRA and CDR2 YSYEKL. CDR3 protein: CASSHTITGHYGYTF. The CDR3 DNA is TGCGCCAGCAGCCACACAATAACAGGTCACTATGGCTACACCTTC.

This clone came up once. The gene calls are TRBV9 and TRBJ2-7, with 7 bases matching TRBD1. V lost 2 bases, J lost 5 bases, and 1 base stayed unmatched. Germline V gene data show CDR1 as SGDLS and CDR2 as YYNGEE. This CDR3 is 12 amino acids long. The CDR3 loop reads CASSVTGDEQYF. The CDR3 coding sequence is TGTGCCAGCAGCGTCACAGGGGACGAGCAGTACTTC.

This clone was seen just once. This chain connects TRBV24-1 to TRBJ2-1; a possible D gene is TRBD2 (7 bases). This CDR3 is 17 amino acids long. V dropped 2 bases and J dropped 0 bases, with 13 bases sitting between them. The germline gives CDR1 KGHDR, CDR2 SFDVKD. The CDR3 here is CATSDSFRGASYNEQFF. CDR3 nucleotide sequence: TGTGCCACCAGTGATTCCTTCCGGGGGGCCTCCTACAATGAGCAGTTCTTC.

This clone was seen once. The chain combines TRBV28 with TRBJ2-7, with 12 bases that match TRBD2. The V gene's germline CDR1 is MDHEN and CDR2 SYDVKM. CDR3 size: 19 residues. V was pared by 6 bases and J by 0 bases, with 15 bases of the junction left unmatched. CDR3 DNA: TGTGCCAGCAGGACAGGGGCGGCTAGCGGGGGGGTCAGCTCCTACGAGCAGTACTTC. This sequence encodes CASRTGAASGGVSSYEQYF.

The chain carries TRBV30 and TRBJ2-1, with TRBD1 identical over 8 bases. The CDR3 is made up of 12 amino acids. CDR1 and CDR2 (germline): GTSNPN, SVGIG (reference sequence). The ends lost 5 bases at V and 6 bases at J; junction bases unmatched: 3. CDR3 nucleotide sequence: TGTGCCTGGGACAGGGGTAGCAATGAGCAGTTCTTC. Translation gives CAWDRGSNEQFF.

The chain recombines TRBV5-1 with TRBJ2-1; 13 bases are a match to TRBD2. V shed 4 bases, J shed 6 bases, and the junction held 7 bases outside the gene matches. The CDR3 totals 16 residues. Germline V gives CDR1 SGHRS, CDR2 YFSETQ. CDR3 bases: TGCGCCAGCAGCACCACTAGCGGGAGGGCCTTCAATGAGCAGTTCTTC. Translation gives CASSTTSGRAFNEQFF.

V usage is TRBV18 and J usage is TRBJ2-7; D possibly corresponds to TRBD2 (6 bases). Between the trimmed V and J ends, which lost 3 bases and 5 bases, there was a span of 20 bases. Germline CDR1 KGHSH, CDR2 LQKENI. CDR3 length: 16 residues. CDR3 in DNA: TGTGCCAGCTCACCCTCCCGGGCGCGGGGTTTCGACGAGCAGTACTTC. Amino acid sequence: CASSPSRARGFDEQYF.